The 27 T cell receptor beta chains reported below all come from one sample, sequenced in a study of blood T cell repertoires in COVID-19. This table comes from immunoSEQ multiplex PCR, and its TCRdb copy is limited to in-frame clones, with some not included. The table shows fewer than 350,000 clones, with around 88% occurring only once. The sequenced sample consisted of peripheral blood. Source of these receptors: a woman aged 30 to 39 who had recovered from COVID-19.

The gene calls are TRBV7-2 and TRBJ1-3, with 7 bases that match TRBD1. This CDR3 contains 15 residues. Unmatched junction bases numbered 5, after V lost 4 bases and J lost 2 bases. In germline, CDR1 is SGHTA, CDR2 FQGNSA. CDR3 region: CASSSGQRPGNTIYF. In DNA form, the CDR3 reads TGTGCCAGCAGCTCGGGACAGCGCCCTGGAAACACCATATATTTT.

This rearrangement joins TRBV3-1 (or the pseudogene TRBV3-2) to TRBJ2-5; TRBD1 matches 7 bases. Germline V gene sequence: CDR1 LGHDT, CDR2 YNNKEL (reference sequence). The CDR3 length is 17 residues. V shed 2 bases, J shed 4 bases, and the junction held 13 bases outside the gene matches. The CDR3 protein is CASSQPFPETGVETQYF. For the CDR3, the DNA is TGTGCCAGCAGCCAACCGTTTCCGGAAACAGGGGTAGAGACCCAGTACTTC.

This chain connects TRBV30 to TRBJ1-2; weak D call: TRBD1 (5 bases). The V and J ends lost 3 bases and 7 bases respectively, with 15 bases between them. Germline-derived CDR1 and CDR2 are GTSNPN and SVGIG (reference sequence). This CDR3 has 13 amino acids. CDR3 DNA sequence: TGTGCCTGGAGAAGTCGGGCCGGGGGTGGCTACACCTTC. Its protein product is CAWRSRAGGGYTF.

This chain joins TRBV18 and TRBJ2-1; 13 nucleotides align to TRBD2. V trimming: 3 bases; J trimming: 7 bases; junction bases outside the gene matches: 9. From germline, CDR1 is KGHSH and CDR2 LQKENI. The CDR3 is made up of 17 amino acids. CDR3 in amino acids: CASSPSPGLAGINEQFF. The CDR3 nucleotides are TGTGCCAGCTCACCTTCGCCGGGACTAGCGGGGATAAATGAGCAGTTCTTC.

J is TRBJ1-1 and V is TRBV11-3; D is undetermined. The CDR3 consists of 17 residues. Germline V gene sequence: CDR1 SGHNT, CDR2 YENEEA. Trimming removed 5 bases at V and 2 bases at J, with 21 bases between. In nucleotides, the CDR3 is TGTGCCAGCAGCAGTAGAAAATACGAGGGCCCAAACACTGAAGCTTTCTTT. Translated: CASSSRKYEGPNTEAFF.

The CDR3 nucleotides are TGTGCCAGCAGCCCACTCCCAGGGTCTCAGCGTGGCTACACCTTC. It encodes CASSPLPGSQRGYTF. V gene TRBV2 combines with J gene TRBJ1-2; D is possibly TRBD1 (5 bases). The CDR3 is 15 residues long. Trimming shortened V by 6 bases and J by 7 bases, and 21 bases separated the two germline ends. Germline loops: CDR1 SNHLY, CDR2 FYNNEI.

This clone appeared a single time. The chain couples TRBV7-3 to TRBJ2-5; TRBD2 agrees at 7 bases. Germline CDR1 and CDR2: SGHTA and FQGTGA. The CDR3 is 16 amino acids. The trim removed 2 bases at V and 5 bases at J, leaving 11 bases unmatched. CDR3 sequence: CASSLRGRGQRETQYF. In DNA form, the CDR3 reads TGTGCCAGCAGCTTACGGGGGAGGGGTCAGAGGGAGACCCAGTACTTC.

The chain carries TRBV19 and TRBJ1-1, with D perhaps matching TRBD1 (5 bases). Per the germline V gene, CDR1 is LNHDA and CDR2 is SQIVND (reference sequence). The CDR3 runs to 13 residues. V was clipped by 3 bases and J by 7 bases, with 12 bases between them. CDR3 sequence (DNA): TGTGCCAGTAGTATTAATCGGGGGGATGAAGCTTTCTTT. Amino acid sequence: CASSINRGDEAFF.

The J gene is TRBJ1-1, the V gene TRBV19; tentative D call: TRBD1 (6 bases). The V and J ends lost 9 bases and 0 bases respectively, with 11 bases between them. The CDR3 sequence is 13 residues long. Germline lookup yields CDR1 LNHDA and CDR2 SQIVND (reference sequence). The CDR3 nucleotides are TGTGCCAGCGAAGGACAGTTGAACACTGAAGCTTTCTTT. Translation gives CASEGQLNTEAFF.

The chain employs TRBV6-5 and TRBJ2-7; the match to TRBD2 covers 11 bases. Germline lookup yields CDR1 MNHEY and CDR2 SVGAGI. The V segment lost 3 bases and the J segment 2 bases; nucleotides outside the gene matches: 3. CDR3 length: 15 residues. The chain's CDR3 is CASSYSGRAPYEQYF. The CDR3 nucleotides are TGTGCCAGCAGTTATAGCGGGAGGGCCCCCTACGAGCAGTACTTC.

The chain recombines TRBV6-1 with TRBJ2-5; D is unclear. Trimming cost V 1 base and J 3 bases, with 9 bases left between them. Per germline, CDR1 MNHNS and CDR2 SASEGT. The CDR3 has 14 residues. In DNA, the CDR3 is TGTGCCAGCAGTGAAGTACTGAGAGAAGAGACCCAGTACTTC. Protein product: CASSEVLREETQYF.

This clone was seen once. The CDR3: CASSLGLAGTPSYNEQFF. The CDR3 nucleotides read TGTGCCAGCAGCTTAGGGCTAGCGGGGACACCCTCCTACAATGAGCAGTTCTTC. The V call is TRBV5-6, the J call TRBJ2-1; 9 positions match TRBD2. V shed 2 bases and J 0 bases; nucleotides not matched to a gene: 9. Per the germline V gene, CDR1 is SGHDT and CDR2 is YYEEEE. The CDR3 spans 18 residues.

The chain links TRBV27 to TRBJ1-5, with 8 bases lining up with TRBD1. Germline loops: CDR1 MNHEY, CDR2 SMNVEV (reference sequence). Trimming at V came to 5 bases and at J to 3 bases, leaving 3 bases not matched to a gene. The CDR3 is made up of 14 amino acids. Written as DNA, the CDR3 is TGTGCCAGCAGTACAGGGGGTAACAATCAGCCCCAGCATTTT. Translation: CASSTGGNNQPQHF.

The chain recombines TRBV21-1 with TRBJ2-3; the table's D call of TRBD2 was not tested on the DNA. TRBV21-1 is shown as a pseudogene. This CDR3 has 17 amino acids. The DNA for the CDR3 is TGTGCCAGCAGCTTCCCGGGACTAGCGGGACCCACAGATACGCAGTATTTT. Amino acids: CASSFPGLAGPTDTQYF.

V usage is TRBV7-9 and J usage is TRBJ2-5; D unresolved. V was clipped by 1 base and J by 5 bases, with 17 bases between them. Germline loops: CDR1 SEHNR, CDR2 FQNEAQ (reference sequence). The CDR3 length is 16 residues. The CDR3 reads CASSLGELVSLETQYF. The CDR3 DNA is TGTGCCAGCAGCTTAGGTGAACTCGTTTCCCTCGAGACCCAGTACTTC.

This sequence joins TRBV13 and TRBJ2-1; 7 bases are a match to TRBD1. In germline, CDR1 is PRHDT, CDR2 FYEKMQ (reference sequence). The CDR3 sequence is 13 residues long. Trimming took 5 bases from V and 5 from J; bases not matched to a gene: 3. The CDR3 here is CASSPDRDNEQFF. For the CDR3, the DNA is TGTGCCAGCAGCCCCGACAGGGACAATGAGCAGTTCTTC.

As concerns this clone: With a much larger clone just one base away, this may be a read error. Other nucleotide sequences from this sample produce the same CDR3. V and J are TRBV5-1 and TRBJ2-2; 9 nucleotides agree with TRBD1. The J segment lost 6 bases and the V segment lost 5 bases, leaving 8 bases of the junction unmatched. Germline CDR1 reads SGHRS; CDR2 reads YFSETQ. CDR3 length: 15 residues. This CDR3 reads CASRTGTGNPGELFF. CDR3 DNA sequence: TGCGCCAGCAGGACCGGGACAGGGAATCCCGGGGAGCTGTTTTTT.

The rearrangement uses TRBV2 and TRBJ2-7; 10 positions agree with TRBD2. With V trimmed by 2 bases and J by 1 base, 5 bases remained unmatched. From germline, CDR1 is SNHLY and CDR2 FYNNEI. The CDR3 totals 16 residues. The CDR3 loop reads CASSEPGLAESYEQYF. CDR3 coding DNA: TGTGCCAGCAGTGAACCTGGACTAGCGGAGTCCTACGAGCAGTACTTC. Complete variable domain (other parts from reference TRBV2 and TRBJ2-7): EPEVTQTPSHQVTQMGQEVILRCVPISNHLYFYWYRQILGQKVEFLVSFYNNEISEKSEIFDDQFSVERPDGSNFTLKIRSTKLEDSAMYFCASSEPGLAESYEQYFGPGTRLTVT.

J is TRBJ2-7 and V is TRBV11-2; TRBD2 is a possible D gene (6 bases). The germline CDR1 and CDR2 sequences are SGHAT and FQNNGV. CDR3 length: 13 residues. V lost 1 base and J lost 6, with 10 bases in between. CDR3 in amino acids: CASSLGDGGEQYF. DNA of the CDR3: TGTGCCAGCAGCTTAGGCGACGGGGGCGAGCAGTACTTC.

Worth noting for this clone: Germline and junction disagree at one end, which may indicate a read error. The chain uses TRBV30 and TRBJ1-1; the D is unclear. Germline V CDR1 and CDR2: GTSNPN, SVGIG (reference sequence). The CDR3 covers 10 residues. The CDR3 here is CAWGVSEAFF. CDR3 nucleotides: TGTGCCTGGGGTGTCTCTGAAGCTTTCTTT.

The rearrangement uses TRBV7-3 and TRBJ2-2; TRBD2 aligns across 8 bases. Trimming cost V 5 bases and J 2 bases; bases outside gene matches: 4. Germline CDR1 is SGHTA and CDR2 is FQGTGA. The CDR3 spans 15 residues. This CDR3 reads CASSPTSVNTGELFF. The CDR3 region has the DNA TGTGCCAGCAGCCCGACTAGCGTTAACACCGGGGAGCTGTTTTTT.

The V call is TRBV19, the J call TRBJ1-2, with a weak D call TRBD1 (6 bases). V was pared by 7 bases and J by 3 bases, with 9 bases between. The germline V gene encodes CDR1 LNHDA and CDR2 SQIVND (reference sequence). The length of the CDR3 is 12 residues. The CDR3 loop reads CASKKGDYGYTF. For the CDR3, the DNA is TGTGCCAGTAAGAAGGGGGACTATGGCTACACCTTC. The whole variable domain, remainder taken from reference TRBV19 and TRBJ1-2, is DGGITQSPKYLFRKEGQNVTLSCEQNLNHDAMYWYRQDPGQGLRLIYYSQIVNDFQKGDIAEGYSVSREKKESFPLTVTSAQKNPTAFYLCASKKGDYGYTFGSGTRLTVV.

As regards this clone: The sample holds other DNA sequences that translate to the same CDR3. The chain employs TRBV18 and TRBJ2-7; 9 bases are shared with TRBD1. CDR3 length: 15 amino acids. Germline CDR1 and CDR2: KGHSH and LQKENI. With 3 bases clipped from V and 0 bases from J, the junction kept 3 bases outside the gene matches. In nucleotides, the CDR3 is TGTGCCAGCTCACCCGGACAGGGGAGCTCCTACGAGCAGTACTTC. Translating gives CASSPGQGSSYEQYF.

A word on this clone: At the DNA level, this CDR3 is encoded by other sequences in the same sample as well. This chain uses TRBV19 with TRBJ1-6, with a weak D call TRBD1 (5 bases). The V and J ends lost 3 bases and 7 bases respectively, with 10 bases between them. Germline CDR1 and CDR2: LNHDA and SQIVND (reference sequence). This CDR3 comprises 14 residues. The CDR3 DNA is TGTGCCAGTAGTATTGGGGGGGGGAATTCACCCCTCCACTTT. Protein: CASSIGGGNSPLHF.

This clone was counted between two and nine times. This chain links TRBV28 with TRBJ2-4; perhaps TRBD2 as D (6 bases). CDR1 is MDHEN and CDR2 is SYDVKM in the germline V gene. Trimming shortened V by 3 bases and J by 3 bases, and 18 bases separated the two germline ends. The CDR3 consists of 17 residues. This CDR3 reads CASSLYGRAGGKNIQYF. The CDR3, as DNA: TGTGCCAGCAGTTTGTACGGACGGGCCGGGGGCAAAAACATTCAGTACTTC. Full variable domain (missing parts from reference TRBV28 and TRBJ2-4): DVKVTQSSRYLVKRTGEKVFLECVQDMDHENMFWYRQDPGLGLRLIYFSYDVKMKEKGDIPEGYSVSREKKERFSLILESASTNQTSMYLCASSLYGRAGGKNIQYFGAGTRLSVL.

The chain is built from TRBV4-1 and TRBJ1-2; D is perhaps TRBD1 (6 bases). Trimming took off 1 base at V and 4 bases at J, with 16 bases between the two ends. Germline lookup yields CDR1 MGHRA and CDR2 YSYEKL. The CDR3 contains 16 residues. The CDR3 is CASSQVLGGRFYGYTF. The CDR3 nucleotides read TGCGCCAGCAGCCAAGTTTTGGGGGGGCGGTTCTATGGCTACACCTTC.

The rearrangement uses TRBV4-1 and TRBJ1-1; the D gene is possibly TRBD1 (5 bases). The CDR3 spans 11 residues. V lost 5 bases and J 10 bases, leaving 11 bases between the germline ends. Per germline, CDR1 MGHRA and CDR2 YSYEKL. For the CDR3, the DNA is TGCGCCAGCAGCGAAGGGACTTCAGCTTTCTTT. It encodes CASSEGTSAFF.